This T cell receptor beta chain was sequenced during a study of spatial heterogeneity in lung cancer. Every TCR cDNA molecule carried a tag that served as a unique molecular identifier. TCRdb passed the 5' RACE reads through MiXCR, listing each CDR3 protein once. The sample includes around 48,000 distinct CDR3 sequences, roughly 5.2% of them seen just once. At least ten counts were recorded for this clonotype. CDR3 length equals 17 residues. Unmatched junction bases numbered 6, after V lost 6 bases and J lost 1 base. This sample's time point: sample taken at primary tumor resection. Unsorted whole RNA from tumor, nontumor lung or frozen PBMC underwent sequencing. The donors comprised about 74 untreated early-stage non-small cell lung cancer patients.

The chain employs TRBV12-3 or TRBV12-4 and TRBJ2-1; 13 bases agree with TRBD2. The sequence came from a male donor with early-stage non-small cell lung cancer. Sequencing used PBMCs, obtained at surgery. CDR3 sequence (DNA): TGTGCCAGCAGACCTGGGACTAGCGGGATTTCCTACAATGAGCAGTTCTTC. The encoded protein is CASRPGTSGISYNEQFF.